These 8 T cell receptor beta chains were all obtained from the same sample, sequenced in a study of monozygotic twins with inflammatory bowel disease. With the 5' RACE reads reprocessed, TCRdb shows one record per CDR3 protein and no DNA. The repertoire table contains approximately 330,000 distinct CDR3 sequences. Sample: blood. Receptors originate from a human donor with ulcerative colitis or Crohn's disease, or a healthy co-twin of an affected twin (not recorded which).

The chain carries TRBV19 and TRBJ1-1; absent DNA, TCRdb's TRBD1 call cannot be checked. Germline CDR1 LNHDA, CDR2 SQIVND (reference sequence). This CDR3 contains 17 residues. CDR3 sequence: CASSIGPGGRMNTEAFF.

This rearrangement joins TRBV7-7 to TRBJ1-5; TCRdb lists TRBD1, though no DNA is available to test this call. The CDR3 consists of 18 residues. Germline lookup yields CDR1 SSHAT and CDR2 FNYEAQ (reference sequence). The CDR3 is CASSLHPRDRALDQPQHF.

The CDR3 here is CASSPSVTKNIQYF. The rearrangement joins TRBV7-2 to TRBJ2-4. This CDR3 contains 14 residues. The germline CDR1 and CDR2 sequences are SGHTA and FQGNSA.

The gene calls are TRBV19 and TRBJ2-5. The CDR3 has 15 residues. Looked up from germline, CDR1 is LNHDA and CDR2 is SQIVND (reference sequence). CDR3 protein: CASSIDSASRETQYF.

This chain links TRBV20-1 with TRBJ2-2; there is no DNA to check the TCRdb D call of TRBD2. CDR1 and CDR2 from the germline V gene are DFQATT and SNEGSKA (reference sequence). The CDR3 covers 15 residues. This CDR3 reads CSARDGRGGTGELFF.

V is TRBV20-1 and J is TRBJ2-1; TCRdb's D gene call, TRBD2, goes unchecked for lack of DNA. The CDR3 sequence is 15 residues long. From germline, CDR1 is DFQATT and CDR2 SNEGSKA (reference sequence). Here the CDR3 reads CSVGGGLAAWNEQFF.

The V gene is TRBV18, the J gene TRBJ2-7. Germline V gene sequence: CDR1 KGHSH, CDR2 LQKENI. The CDR3 extends over 15 amino acids. The CDR3 is CASSPMASKIYEQYF.

The chain recombines TRBV12-3 or TRBV12-4 with TRBJ1-6. This CDR3 region has 13 residues. The CDR3 here is CASSFVRSVALHF.